The 23 T cell receptor beta chains below come from one sample, sequenced in a study of shared clonotypes between healthy human individuals. The repertoire was sequenced with immunoSEQ multiplex PCR; TCRdb's copy has only in-frame clones and lacks some. The table has about 480,000 clones, about 79% seen once. Sequenced input: PBMCs. The source of these receptors is a woman in her thirties or forties in good health. Some clones in this sample may be carry-over from other donors' samples.

The chain joins TRBV19 to TRBJ2-6; either TRBD1 or TRBD2 may fit D (6 bases each). This CDR3 has 14 residues. Germline-derived CDR1 and CDR2 are LNHDA and SQIVND (reference sequence). The V and J ends lost 4 bases and 9 bases respectively, with 13 bases between them. CDR3 protein: CASSKEGGGNVLTF. The DNA for the CDR3 is TGTGCCAGTAGTAAGGAGGGGGGAGGCAACGTCCTGACTTTC.

V usage is TRBV19 and J usage is TRBJ1-2; weak D call: TRBD1 (5 bases). CDR3 size: 16 residues. Germline CDR1 is LNHDA and CDR2 is SQIVND (reference sequence). Trimming cost V 3 bases and J 2 bases, with 16 bases left between them. The chain's CDR3 is CASSIGGGEGNYGYTF. The CDR3 nucleotides read TGTGCCAGTAGTATCGGCGGGGGAGAGGGAAACTATGGCTACACCTTC.

This rearrangement joins TRBV6-6 to TRBJ1-1; no reliable D call. The CDR3 covers 13 residues. The germline V gene has CDR1 MNHNY and CDR2 SVGAGI (reference sequence). V lost 6 bases and J 0 bases, leaving 8 bases between the germline ends. In DNA, the CDR3 is TGTGCCAGCAGCCGTATCATGAACACTGAAGCTTTCTTT. Translation gives CASSRIMNTEAFF.

The V gene is TRBV18, the J gene TRBJ2-1, with D maybe TRBD2 (6 bases). The CDR3 totals 14 residues. From germline, CDR1 is KGHSH and CDR2 LQKENI. V lost 2 bases and J 5 bases, leaving 10 bases between the germline ends. CDR3 sequence: CASSPSWGDNEQFF. The CDR3 DNA sequence: TGTGCCAGCTCACCATCGTGGGGGGACAATGAGCAGTTCTTC.

The chain couples TRBV2 to TRBJ1-5; no clear D. The CDR3 contains 16 residues. V was cut by 0 bases and J by 0 bases, with 9 bases left in between. Per the germline V gene, CDR1 is SNHLY and CDR2 is FYNNEI. In nucleotides, the CDR3 is TGTGCCAGCAGTGAAGCGGGCAAAGTTAGCAATCAGCCCCAGCATTTT. Protein product: CASSEAGKVSNQPQHF.

There are many counts of this clone. V and J are TRBV14 and TRBJ2-1; 12 bases line up with TRBD2. The CDR3 runs to 16 residues. Germline V gene data show CDR1 as SGHDN and CDR2 as FVKESK. V gave up 4 bases and J gave up 4 bases; unmatched junction bases: 5. CDR3 sequence (DNA): TGTGCCAGCAGCCCTAGCGGGAGGGGCTTTTACAATGAGCAGTTCTTC. This translates into CASSPSGRGFYNEQFF.

This rearrangement joins TRBV7-2 to TRBJ2-7, with TRBD1 matching over 8 bases. Per germline, CDR1 SGHTA and CDR2 FQGNSA. This CDR3 region has 13 residues. The V segment lost 5 bases and the J segment 3 bases; nucleotides outside the gene matches: 3. The CDR3 loop reads CASSRTGNYEQYF. The DNA for the CDR3 is TGTGCCAGCAGCAGGACAGGGAACTACGAGCAGTACTTC.

The chain is built from TRBV27 and TRBJ2-7, with a possible D match to TRBD2 (10 bases). The CDR3 is 19 residues long. Trimming took 5 bases from V and 4 from J, leaving 30 bases between them. Germline CDR1 MNHEY, CDR2 SMNVEV (reference sequence). CDR3 amino acids: CASSPRDREASGRSYEQYF. The CDR3 coding sequence is TGTGCCAGCAGTCCCCGGGACAGGGAGGCTAGCGGGAGAAGTTACGAGCAGTACTTC.

V gene TRBV6-6 combines with J gene TRBJ1-2; TRBD1 matches at 9 bases. CDR1 and CDR2 (germline): MNHNY, SVGAGI (reference sequence). Trimming at V came to 6 bases and at J to 6 bases, leaving 5 bases not matched to a gene. The CDR3 sequence is 13 residues long. CDR3 sequence reads: CASSWTGDNGYTF. CDR3 nucleotides: TGTGCCAGCAGCTGGACAGGGGACAATGGCTACACCTTC.

V and J are TRBV5-1 and TRBJ2-5; the D is unclear. This CDR3 has 12 residues. The V and J ends lost 2 bases and 4 bases respectively, with 6 bases between them. Per germline, CDR1 SGHRS and CDR2 YFSETQ. This chain's CDR3 is CASSFVRETQYF. The CDR3 DNA reads TGCGCCAGCAGCTTCGTAAGAGAGACCCAGTACTTC.

This sequence joins TRBV19 and TRBJ1-1; 8 positions match TRBD1. This CDR3 region has 16 residues. Trimming at V came to 1 base and at J to 4 bases, leaving 8 bases not matched to a gene. Germline-derived CDR1 and CDR2 are LNHDA and SQIVND (reference sequence). The CDR3 DNA follows: TGTGCCAGTAGTATAGTCAGGACAGGGCTGAGCACTGAAGCTTTCTTT. This translates into CASSIVRTGLSTEAFF.

This chain joins TRBV7-9 and TRBJ2-5, with a possible D match to TRBD1 (6 bases). This CDR3 region has 15 residues. V gave up 1 base and J gave up 5 bases, with 14 bases separating them. From germline, CDR1 is SEHNR and CDR2 FQNEAQ (reference sequence). CDR3 nucleotide sequence: TGTGCCAGCAGCTTAGGAGACTACCAGGGGGAGACCCAGTACTTC. This encodes CASSLGDYQGETQYF.

This chain uses TRBV7-2 with TRBJ1-2; D may be TRBD1 (5 bases). V gave up 6 bases and J gave up 6 bases, with 14 bases separating them. The V gene's germline CDR1 is SGHTA and CDR2 FQGNSA. CDR3 length: 13 residues. The CDR3 sequence: CASSNARGDGYTF. As DNA, the CDR3 is TGTGCCAGCAGTAACGCCCGGGGGGATGGCTACACCTTC.

The chain has TRBV5-4 and TRBJ2-7; TRBD2 aligns across 7 bases. Per germline, CDR1 SGHNT and CDR2 YYREEE (reference sequence). V lost 4 bases, J lost 4 bases, and 14 bases stayed unmatched. The CDR3 sequence is 16 residues long. The CDR3 DNA reads as TGTGCCAGCAGCCAATCCTTAGCGGGCCATACTTACGAGCAGTACTTC. Translated, it gives CASSQSLAGHTYEQYF.

The V and J genes are TRBV7-3 and TRBJ1-1, with D perhaps TRBD1 (6 bases). V lost 5 bases, J lost 4 bases, and 11 bases lay in between. The CDR3 loop spans 13 amino acids. Germline V gives CDR1 SGHTA, CDR2 FQGTGA. CDR3 residues: CASSAARGTEAFF. CDR3 nucleotides: TGTGCCAGCAGCGCAGCCAGGGGCACTGAAGCTTTCTTT.

This clone was counted only a few times. The chain has TRBV9 and TRBJ2-1; D not certain. CDR3 length: 14 residues. The V gene's germline CDR1 is SGDLS and CDR2 YYNGEE. Trimming removed 9 bases from V and 0 bases from J, with 13 bases in between. In nucleotides, the CDR3 is TGTGCCACAAGACCGCTGAGCTCCTACAATGAGCAGTTCTTC. This codes for CATRPLSSYNEQFF.

The rearrangement links TRBV6-1 to TRBJ2-5, with 12 bases matching TRBD1. CDR3 length: 17 residues. Germline V gene data show CDR1 as MNHNS and CDR2 as SASEGT. With V trimmed by 0 bases and J by 5 bases, 7 bases remained unmatched. The CDR3, as DNA: TGTGCCAGCAGTGAAGCGGGGACAGGGGGCGGGCGGGAGACCCAGTACTTC. It codes for CASSEAGTGGGRETQYF.

The rearrangement joins TRBV7-3 to TRBJ2-1, with 7 bases identical to TRBD1. Germline values: CDR1 SGHTA, CDR2 FQGTGA. This CDR3 has 15 amino acids. With 3 bases clipped from V and 7 bases from J, the junction kept 9 bases outside the gene matches. The CDR3 DNA sequence: TGTGCCAGCAGCTTCCAAACAGGGGAATGGAATGAGCAGTTCTTC. It codes for CASSFQTGEWNEQFF. Together with reference TRBV7-3 and TRBJ2-1, the CDR3 gives the full variable domain: GAGVSQTPSNKVTEKGKYVELRCDPISGHTALYWYRQSLGQGPEFLIYFQGTGAADDSGLPNDRFFAVRPEGSVSTLKIQRTERGDSAVYLCASSFQTGEWNEQFFGPGTRLTVL.

The gene calls are TRBV7-9 and TRBJ1-1; D is perhaps TRBD1 (5 bases). Germline loops: CDR1 SEHNR, CDR2 FQNEAQ (reference sequence). The V and J ends lost 1 base and 5 bases respectively, with 17 bases between them. The CDR3 runs to 16 residues. The CDR3 loop reads CASSLGVLRVGTEAFF. The CDR3 DNA sequence: TGTGCCAGCAGCTTAGGGGTTCTCAGGGTGGGGACTGAAGCTTTCTTT.

About this clone: The same CDR3 arises from other DNA sequences in this sample as well. This rearrangement joins TRBV19 to TRBJ2-1, with a tentative D call TRBD2 (6 bases). There are 15 residues in the CDR3. The germline CDR1 and CDR2 sequences are LNHDA and SQIVND (reference sequence). Trimming removed 3 bases from V and 2 bases from J, with 11 bases in between. The CDR3 here is CASSISGLAYNEQFF. The CDR3 DNA is TGTGCCAGTAGTATCTCGGGACTCGCCTACAATGAGCAGTTCTTC.

This clone was seen only a few times. The genes are TRBV9 and TRBJ2-5, with TRBD2 matching over 8 bases. CDR1 is SGDLS, CDR2 YYNGEE, per germline. V lost 2 bases to trimming and J lost 5 bases; unmatched junction nucleotides: 2. The CDR3 spans 13 residues. Written as DNA, the CDR3 is TGTGCCAGCAGCGTTAGCGGGACCGAGACCCAGTACTTC. Its translation is CASSVSGTETQYF. The whole variable domain, filled in from reference TRBV9 and TRBJ2-5, reads DSGVTQTPKHLITATGQRVTLRCSPRSGDLSVYWYQQSLDQGLQFLIQYYNGEERAKGNILERFSAQQFPDLHSELNLSSLELGDSALYFCASSVSGTETQYFGPGTRLLVL.

The J gene is TRBJ2-5, the V gene TRBV19; 7 bases line up with TRBD2. Unmatched junction bases numbered 11, after V lost 3 bases and J lost 1 base. Germline-derived CDR1 and CDR2 are LNHDA and SQIVND (reference sequence). The CDR3 consists of 17 residues. The CDR3 nucleotides read TGTGCCAGTAGTATGAGTCGGGAGGAATTACGCCAAGAGACCCAGTACTTC. Translating it yields CASSMSREELRQETQYF.

This sequence joins TRBV7-8 and TRBJ2-7, with D maybe TRBD2 (6 bases). The CDR3 length is 14 residues. The V end lost 5 bases, the J end lost 4 bases, and 15 bases lay between the germline ends. The germline CDR1 and CDR2 sequences are SGHVS and FQNEAQ. The CDR3: CASSRWEADYEQYF. CDR3 DNA sequence: TGTGCCAGCAGCCGATGGGAGGCGGATTACGAGCAGTACTTC.